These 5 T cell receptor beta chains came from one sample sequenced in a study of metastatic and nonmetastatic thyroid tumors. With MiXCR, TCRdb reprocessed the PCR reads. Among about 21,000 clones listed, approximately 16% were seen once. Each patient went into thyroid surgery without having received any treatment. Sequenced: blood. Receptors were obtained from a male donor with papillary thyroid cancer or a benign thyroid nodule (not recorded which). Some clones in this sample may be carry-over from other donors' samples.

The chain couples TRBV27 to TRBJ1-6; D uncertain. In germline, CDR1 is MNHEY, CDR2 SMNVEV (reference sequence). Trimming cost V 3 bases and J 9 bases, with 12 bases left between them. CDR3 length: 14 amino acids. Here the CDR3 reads CASSFTPLSSPLHF. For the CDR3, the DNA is TGTGCCAGCAGTTTTACACCCTTGAGTTCACCCCTCCACTTT.

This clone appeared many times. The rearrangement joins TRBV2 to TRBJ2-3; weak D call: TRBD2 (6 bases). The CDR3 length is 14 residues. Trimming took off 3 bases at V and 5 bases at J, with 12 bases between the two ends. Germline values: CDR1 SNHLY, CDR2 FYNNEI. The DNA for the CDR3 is TGTGCCAGCAGTGATAGGTGGGGGGAAGATACGCAGTATTTT. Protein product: CASSDRWGEDTQYF.

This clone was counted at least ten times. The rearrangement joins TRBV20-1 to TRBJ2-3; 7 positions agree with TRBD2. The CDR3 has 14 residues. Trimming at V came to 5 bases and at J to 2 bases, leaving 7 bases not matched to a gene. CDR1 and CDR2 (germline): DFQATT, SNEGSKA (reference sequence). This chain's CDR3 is CSAEKRGSTDTQYF. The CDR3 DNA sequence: TGCAGTGCTGAAAAGCGGGGCTCCACAGATACGCAGTATTTT.

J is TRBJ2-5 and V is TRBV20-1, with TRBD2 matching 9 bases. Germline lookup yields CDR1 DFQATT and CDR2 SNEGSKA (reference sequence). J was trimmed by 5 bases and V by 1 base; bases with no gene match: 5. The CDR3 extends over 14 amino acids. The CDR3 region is CSARGGGVRETQYF. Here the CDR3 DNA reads TGCAGTGCTAGAGGCGGGGGGGTGCGGGAGACCCAGTACTTC.

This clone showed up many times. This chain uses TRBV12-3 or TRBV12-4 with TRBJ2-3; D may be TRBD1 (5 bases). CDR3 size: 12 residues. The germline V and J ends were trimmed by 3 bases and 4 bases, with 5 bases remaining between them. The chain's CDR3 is CASSFRADTQYF. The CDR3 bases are TGTGCCAGCAGTTTCAGGGCAGATACGCAGTATTTT.